This entry lists 5 T cell receptor beta chains sequenced from one sample in a study of shared T cell receptors in the human thymus. Produced via immunoSEQ multiplex PCR; TCRdb's table is partial and in-frame only. The data contain hundreds of thousands of clones, approximately 87% of them singletons. This sample was shared with a second study, whose subject was human thymus T cells.

The sample was thymocytes. The receptors were sampled from a boy less than two years old with a congenital heart defect.

The gene calls are TRBV28 and TRBJ1-2; perhaps TRBD1 as D (5 bases). CDR1 is MDHEN, CDR2 SYDVKM, per germline. V lost 6 bases and J 6 bases, leaving 20 bases between the germline ends. The CDR3 is 15 residues long. DNA of the CDR3: TGTGCCAGCAGCCCGAATGGGGGAGGCCTCGATGGCTACACCTTC. Amino acid sequence: CASSPNGGGLDGYTF.

This chain links TRBV2 with TRBJ1-1, with D perhaps matching TRBD1 (5 bases). The CDR3 is 13 amino acids. Trimming pared 1 base from V and 4 bases from J, leaving 7 bases between. CDR1 SNHLY and CDR2 FYNNEI come from the germline V gene. CDR3 residues: CASSEGGSTEAFF. The CDR3, as DNA: TGTGCCAGCAGTGAAGGGGGCAGCACTGAAGCTTTCTTT.

The chain joins TRBV7-2 to TRBJ2-7; TRBD2 aligns across 12 bases. The CDR3 runs 15 residues. The trim removed 4 bases at V and 6 bases at J, leaving 7 bases unmatched. CDR1 and CDR2 (germline): SGHTA, FQGNSA. This chain's CDR3 is CASSSRLAGASEQYF. CDR3 coding DNA: TGTGCCAGCAGCTCTCGACTAGCGGGGGCCTCCGAGCAGTACTTC.

This chain connects TRBV28 to TRBJ1-5; weak D call: TRBD1 (5 bases). Trimming removed 6 bases at V and 3 bases at J, with 12 bases between. This CDR3 region has 14 residues. The germline gives CDR1 MDHEN, CDR2 SYDVKM. The DNA of the CDR3 is TGTGCCAGCAGCCCTACAGGAAACAATCAGCCCCAGCATTTT. It encodes CASSPTGNNQPQHF.

This clone occurred a few times. This chain uses TRBV4-3 with TRBJ1-2, with D hard to call. Germline CDR1 and CDR2: LGHNA and YSLEER. Trimming left V 2 bases short and J 4 bases short, with 17 bases between. The length of the CDR3 is 16 residues. CDR3 nucleotide sequence: TGCGCCAGCAGCCAATTGAACGGCGGGGTAATCTATGGCTACACCTTC. Translation: CASSQLNGGVIYGYTF.